This passage covers 29 T cell receptor beta chains from one sample sequenced in a study of cytomegalovirus exposure and HLA in healthy donors (dated 2017 in TCRdb). To prepare the library, the immunoSEQ multiplex PCR assay was applied. For the multiplex PCR, a mixture combining 60 forward primers for TCR Vbeta segments and 13 reverse primers for TCR Jbeta segments was used. TCRdb re-hosts the immuneACCESS table, in-frame sequences only. Its copies lack some clones; in the studies checked, an unresolved V gene accounts for under half of them, and the cause for the rest is not known. In this sample's table one finds approximately 170,000 clones. The top ten constitute 0.7% to 1% of the sample. Specimen: PBMCs. The receptors here all came from a woman in her late teens or twenties in good health and CMV-seropositive.

The chain is built from TRBV11-2 and TRBJ1-1; no clear D gene. V was clipped by 4 bases and J by 1 base, with 10 bases between them. Germline loops: CDR1 SGHAT, CDR2 FQNNGV. The CDR3 is made up of 14 amino acids. CDR3 sequence (DNA): TGTGCCAGCAGCTCACGAGTAACGAACACTGAAGCTTTCTTT. The encoded protein is CASSSRVTNTEAFF.

The J gene is TRBJ2-1, the V gene TRBV30; no firm D call. CDR1 is GTSNPN and CDR2 is SVGIG in the germline V gene (reference sequence). The CDR3 length is 11 residues. V dropped 0 bases and J dropped 10 bases, with 7 bases sitting between them. CDR3 DNA sequence: TGTGCCTGGAGTGTATCTGAGGAGCAGTTCTTC. It yields the protein CAWSVSEEQFF. The full variable domain, in which reference TRBV30 and TRBJ2-1 provide the parts outside the CDR3, is SQTIHQWPATLVQPVGSPLSLECTVEGTSNPNLYWYRQAAGRGLQLLFYSVGIGQISSEVPQNLSASRPQDRQFILSSKKLLLSDSGFYLCAWSVSEEQFFGPGTRLTVL.

The V gene is TRBV18, the J gene TRBJ2-7; D may be TRBD2 (5 bases). Germline V lookup: CDR1 KGHSH, CDR2 LQKENI. The CDR3 sequence is 16 residues long. Trimming took 3 bases from V and 2 from J, leaving 17 bases between them. The DNA of the CDR3 is TGTGCCAGCTCACCCGTACTCGGGAATATAGCCTACGAGCAGTACTTC. This sequence encodes CASSPVLGNIAYEQYF.

The J gene is TRBJ2-7, the V gene TRBV27, with D perhaps matching TRBD1 (6 bases). The CDR3 is 15 residues long. Germline assignment: CDR1 MNHEY and CDR2 SMNVEV (reference sequence). V lost 5 bases, J lost 1 base, and 15 bases lay in between. CDR3 DNA sequence: TGTGCCAGCAGTAGGGACATCTTTAGGTCCTACGAGCAGTACTTC. Its translation is CASSRDIFRSYEQYF.

The rearrangement joins TRBV4-3 to TRBJ1-2, with TRBD1 matching over 8 bases. The V gene's germline CDR1 is LGHNA and CDR2 YSLEER. This CDR3 is 16 amino acids long. Trimming cost V 1 base and J 3 bases; bases outside gene matches: 7. The CDR3 region is CASSQVYRGYDYGYTF. The CDR3 nucleotides read TGCGCCAGCAGCCAAGTCTACAGGGGGTATGACTATGGCTACACCTTC.

The chain recombines TRBV7-9 with TRBJ1-2; perhaps TRBD1 as D (5 bases). The germline V and J ends were trimmed by 0 bases and 4 bases, with 21 bases remaining between them. Germline CDR1 SEHNR, CDR2 FQNEAQ (reference sequence). CDR3 length: 18 residues. The chain's CDR3 is CASSLAETGPGPSYGYTF. DNA of the CDR3: TGTGCCAGCAGCTTAGCGGAAACAGGACCTGGACCCAGCTATGGCTACACCTTC. Supplemented by reference TRBV7-9 and TRBJ1-2, the full variable domain reads DTGVSQNPRHKITKRGQNVTFRCDPISEHNRLYWYRQTLGQGPEFLTYFQNEAQLEKSRLLSDRFSAERPKGSFSTLEIQRTEQGDSAMYLCASSLAETGPGPSYGYTFGSGTRLTVV.

This chain connects TRBV10-3 to TRBJ2-1, with D possibly TRBD2 on 5 matching bases. This CDR3 is 13 amino acids long. V lost 2 bases to trimming and J lost 10 bases, with 12 bases between them. Per the germline V gene, CDR1 is ENHRY and CDR2 is SYGVKD. CDR3 sequence reads: CAISESYTGEQFF. The CDR3 DNA reads TGTGCCATCAGTGAGAGTTATACGGGGGAGCAGTTCTTC.

The V gene is TRBV7-8, the J gene TRBJ1-1; TRBD1 agrees at 7 bases. The V gene's germline CDR1 is SGHVS and CDR2 FQNEAQ. This CDR3 is 16 amino acids long. With 4 bases clipped from V and 8 bases from J, the junction kept 16 bases outside the gene matches. CDR3 region: CASSSPISGQVEEAFF. Here the CDR3 DNA reads TGTGCCAGCAGCTCGCCAATATCAGGACAGGTCGAAGAAGCTTTCTTT. Variable domain in full (rest from reference TRBV7-8 and TRBJ1-1): GAGVSQSPRYKVAKRGQDVALRCDPISGHVSLFWYQQALGQGPEFLTYFQNEAQLDKSGLPSDRFFAERPEGSVSTLKIQRTQQEDSAVYLCASSSPISGQVEEAFFGQGTRLTVV.

Concerning this clone itself: Germline and junction disagree at one end, which may indicate a read error. This sequence joins TRBV28 and TRBJ1-3, with D perhaps matching TRBD1 (5 bases). Germline values: CDR1 MDHEN, CDR2 SYDVKM. This CDR3 has 17 amino acids. The CDR3 sequence: CANSPAGGGTSGNTIYF. CDR3 DNA sequence: TGTGCCAACAGTCCCGCCGGGGGAGGGACCTCTGGAAACACCATATATTTT.

J is TRBJ2-7 and V is TRBV27, with 9 bases aligning to TRBD1. There are 16 residues in the CDR3. V trimming: 2 bases; J trimming: 3 bases; junction bases outside the gene matches: 8. Germline V lookup: CDR1 MNHEY, CDR2 SMNVEV (reference sequence). The CDR3 protein is CASSLPPGQGHYEQYF. The CDR3 bases are TGTGCCAGCAGTTTACCCCCGGGACAGGGCCACTACGAGCAGTACTTC.

CDR3 region: CASSLAGRLTYEQYF. DNA of the CDR3: TGCGCCAGCAGCTTGGCCGGTAGACTCACCTACGAGCAGTACTTC. The rearrangement uses TRBV5-1 and TRBJ2-7; D gene unclear. The V gene's germline CDR1 is SGHRS and CDR2 YFSETQ. V dropped 0 bases and J dropped 2 bases, with 12 bases sitting between them. This CDR3 region has 15 residues. The variable domain in full, completed from reference TRBV5-1 and TRBJ2-7, reads KAGVTQTPRYLIKTRGQQVTLSCSPISGHRSVSWYQQTPGQGLQFLFEYFSETQRNKGNFPGRFSGRQFSNSRSEMNVSTLELGDSALYLCASSLAGRLTYEQYFGPGTRLTVT.

This chain joins TRBV30 and TRBJ2-3; tentative D call: TRBD2 (5 bases). Trimming pared 2 bases from V and 0 bases from J, leaving 6 bases between. The germline gives CDR1 GTSNPN, CDR2 SVGIG (reference sequence). This CDR3 is built from 13 residues. CDR3 loop: CAWSSGSTDTQYF. For the CDR3, the DNA is TGTGCCTGGAGTTCGGGGAGCACAGATACGCAGTATTTT.

The rearrangement links TRBV11-2 to TRBJ2-6, with D possibly being TRBD1 (5 bases). The ends were cut back, 5 bases at V and 3 bases at J, with 17 bases in the middle. Germline CDR1 SGHAT, CDR2 FQNNGV. This CDR3 comprises 17 residues. Written as DNA, the CDR3 is TGTGCCAGCAGCCGTAATACCCAGGGTAGTGGGGCCAACGTCCTGACTTTC. Translating gives CASSRNTQGSGANVLTF.

The rearrangement uses TRBV7-8 and TRBJ2-7, with 10 bases matching TRBD2. The CDR3 spans 15 residues. The ends lost 2 bases at V and 3 bases at J; junction bases unmatched: 4. Per the germline V gene, CDR1 is SGHVS and CDR2 is FQNEAQ. As DNA, the CDR3 is TGTGCCAGCAGCTTAAGGACTAGCGGATACTACGAGCAGTACTTC. Translation: CASSLRTSGYYEQYF.

The V and J genes are TRBV6-4 and TRBJ2-1, with D possibly matching TRBD1 (5 bases). This CDR3 is 15 amino acids long. Germline-derived CDR1 and CDR2 are MRHNA and SNTAGT. V lost 6 bases to trimming and J lost 5 bases, with 17 bases between them. CDR3 region: CASSPWGSANNEQFF. As DNA, the CDR3 is TGTGCCAGCAGCCCGTGGGGCTCGGCTAACAATGAGCAGTTCTTC.

V and J are TRBV19 and TRBJ2-3; 7 nucleotides line up with TRBD1. CDR3 length: 16 amino acids. The V and J ends lost 1 base and 2 bases, in that order; junction bases with no gene match: 6. From germline, CDR1 is LNHDA and CDR2 SQIVND (reference sequence). Here the CDR3 reads CASSIGTGRNTDTQYF. CDR3 DNA sequence: TGTGCCAGTAGTATAGGGACAGGACGGAACACAGATACGCAGTATTTT.

The chain uses TRBV18 and TRBJ2-7; no reliable D call. V gave up 0 bases and J gave up 1 base, with 7 bases separating them. Germline loops: CDR1 KGHSH, CDR2 LQKENI. The CDR3 runs to 14 residues. The CDR3, as DNA: TGTGCCAGCTCACCACCCGAGACTTCCTACGAGCAGTACTTC. Protein sequence: CASSPPETSYEQYF.

Comment on this clone: Within the sample, other DNA sequences also encode this same CDR3. The DNA for the CDR3 is TGTGCCAGCAGCCTCCAGGGCTCCTACAATGAGCAGTTCTTC. The encoded protein is CASSLQGSYNEQFF. The rearrangement links TRBV5-4 to TRBJ2-1; D is perhaps TRBD1 (5 bases). Per germline, CDR1 SGHNT and CDR2 YYREEE (reference sequence). This CDR3 is 14 amino acids long. Trimming removed 4 bases from V and 0 bases from J, with 8 bases in between. The full variable domain, completed using reference TRBV5-4 and TRBJ2-1, is ETGVTQSPTHLIKTRGQQVTLRCSSQSGHNTVSWYQQALGQGPQFIFQYYREEENGRGNFPPRFSGLQFPNYSSELNVNALELDDSALYLCASSLQGSYNEQFFGPGTRLTVL.

The J gene is TRBJ1-1, the V gene TRBV15; D is unresolved. This CDR3 region has 15 residues. CDR1 is LNHNV and CDR2 is YYDKDF in the germline V gene (reference sequence). V gave up 5 bases and J gave up 2 bases, with 15 bases separating them. CDR3 loop: CATSEGRSANTEAFF. DNA for the CDR3: TGTGCCACCAGCGAGGGCCGGTCAGCAAACACTGAAGCTTTCTTT.

V is TRBV5-1 and J is TRBJ2-7; D is possibly TRBD1 (6 bases). The germline V and J ends were trimmed by 4 bases and 1 base, with 12 bases remaining between them. Germline CDR1 reads SGHRS; CDR2 reads YFSETQ. The CDR3 has 14 residues. The CDR3 bases are TGCGCCAGCAGCCGGACAGAGGGTTCCTACGAGCAGTACTTC. Protein sequence: CASSRTEGSYEQYF.

The genes are TRBV5-5 and TRBJ2-3; TRBD2 might be the D (7 bases). CDR1 and CDR2 (germline): SGHKS, YYEKEE (reference sequence). The CDR3 sequence is 16 residues long. Trimming left V 0 bases short and J 5 bases short, with 16 bases between. For the CDR3, the DNA is TGTGCCAGCAGCTTGGCCTTCGGGGGGCAGGGAGATACGCAGTATTTT. This gives the protein CASSLAFGGQGDTQYF.

This chain links TRBV11-2 with TRBJ1-4, with 9 bases aligning to TRBD1. With V trimmed by 5 bases and J by 8 bases, 9 bases remained unmatched. In germline, CDR1 is SGHAT, CDR2 FQNNGV. CDR3 length: 15 residues. The CDR3 protein is CASSPQGATIEKLFF. CDR3 coding DNA: TGTGCCAGCAGCCCACAGGGGGCGACTATCGAAAAACTGTTTTTT.

The V and J genes are TRBV29-1 and TRBJ2-2; the match to TRBD2 covers 12 bases. The CDR3 has 14 amino acids. CDR1 and CDR2 (germline): SQVTM, ANQGSEA. With V trimmed by 2 bases and J by 7 bases, 2 bases remained unmatched. Here the CDR3 DNA reads TGCAGCGTTGAATCTAGCGGGAGGGTCGGGGAGCTGTTTTTT. This sequence encodes CSVESSGRVGELFF.

Notes on this clone: Other DNA sequences of this sample code for an identical CDR3. V usage is TRBV7-9 and J usage is TRBJ2-7, with TRBD1 matching 7 bases. Germline CDR1 is SEHNR and CDR2 is FQNEAQ (reference sequence). The CDR3 spans 15 residues. The V gene end was trimmed by 1 base and the J gene end by 0 bases; junction bases not matched to a gene: 3. DNA for the CDR3: TGTGCCAGCAGCTTAGGGGCAGGGGGCTCCTACGAGCAGTACTTC. Translating gives CASSLGAGGSYEQYF.

V gene TRBV12-1 combines with J gene TRBJ2-4; the table's D call, TRBD2, has no DNA check behind it. TRBV12-1 is recorded as a pseudogene. This CDR3 is built from 16 residues. The CDR3, as DNA: TGTGCCAGCAGCAACGCCGGGACTAGTGCCAAAAACATTCAGTACTTC. Amino acids: CASSNAGTSAKNIQYF.

The chain uses TRBV10-1 and TRBJ1-6; possibly TRBD1 for D (6 bases). Germline-derived CDR1 and CDR2 are WNHNN and SYGVQD (reference sequence). The V end was cut by 8 bases, the J end by 7 bases, with 27 bases between. The CDR3 loop spans 18 amino acids. DNA for the CDR3: TGCGCCAGCTTACTATGGGGGGGCCCTGCGGCTGAGAATTCACCCCTCCACTTT. Protein: CASLLWGGPAAENSPLHF.

This chain uses TRBV4-3 with TRBJ1-2; no clear D gene. With 0 bases removed from V and 8 bases from J, the gap between germline ends came to 19 bases. CDR1 is LGHNA, CDR2 YSLEER, per germline. This CDR3 has 16 amino acids. CDR3 DNA sequence: TGCGCCAGCAGCCAAGATGGTACCGGGTTGTTTGGGGGCTACACCTTC. Protein: CASSQDGTGLFGGYTF.

This chain links TRBV5-1 with TRBJ2-2; 8 bases line up with TRBD1. From germline, CDR1 is SGHRS and CDR2 YFSETQ. The J segment lost 1 base and the V segment lost 6 bases, leaving 5 bases of the junction unmatched. The length of the CDR3 is 15 residues. CDR3 in amino acids: CASKVQGENTGELFF. The CDR3 nucleotides read TGCGCCAGCAAGGTACAGGGGGAGAACACCGGGGAGCTGTTTTTT.

The chain carries TRBV6-5 and TRBJ1-1; D not certain. The CDR3 has 14 residues. V shed 10 bases and J shed 0 bases, with 15 bases lying between them. Germline values: CDR1 MNHEY, CDR2 SVGAGI. The CDR3 loop reads CATRGRAMNTEAFF. In DNA, the CDR3 is TGTGCCACCCGGGGAAGGGCGATGAACACTGAAGCTTTCTTT.